The clone carrying this T cell receptor beta chain was observed a few times. Its specificity is not known. This CDR3 is built from 15 residues. V gave up 5 bases and J gave up 3 bases; unmatched junction bases: 6. CDR1 and CDR2 (germline): SGHVS, FNYEAQ. These data are taken from a study of blood T cells in healthy people across ages. Study in general: The capture of about one barcoded beta molecule per two T cells was achieved by template switching.

General study findings and limits: In older individuals, TCR beta diversity per million T cells was lower, falling roughly linearly with age. Since the PBMCs were unsorted, naive and antigen-experienced cells could not be conclusively compared.

Alongside a J-beta primer mix, a sample-barcoded 5' primer served in a second PCR lasting about 7 to 12 cycles. TCRdb recomputed calls from the 5' RACE reads with MiXCR, one row per CDR3 protein. The data show roughly 800,000 distinct CDR3 sequences, more than 45% seen once. The sequenced material came from blood. The chain links TRBV7-6 to TRBJ1-5; TRBD1 matches at 8 bases. The TCR was taken from a man aged 25 to 45 in good health. CDR3 coding DNA: TGTGCCAGCAGCCAACGGACAGGGAACAATCAGCCCCAGCATTTT. Translation: CASSQRTGNNQPQHF.